This is a list of T cell receptor beta chains from one sample in a study of blood T cells in healthy people across ages. Via MiXCR, TCRdb re-called the 5' RACE reads, giving one row per CDR3 protein. The repertoire holds some 800,000 distinct CDR3 sequences, with 20% to 25% as singletons. The sample was also reused in another study, on T cells of mothers and their children.

Material for sequencing was blood. The origin of the receptors is a boy younger than 18 in good health. The CDR3 runs from the conserved cysteine through the conserved F or W. A D gene is named only where the DNA matches it firmly. Size is stated for part of the rows, as once, few or many counts, or as a class when the clone is expanded.

abundance	d_gene	v_gene	j_gene	CDR3aa	CDR3nt
.	.	TRBV4-1	TRBJ1-4	CASSQEQKSTNEKLFF	TGCGCCAGCAGCCAAGAACAGAAATCAACTAATGAAAAACTGTTTTTT
.	TRBD1	TRBV9	TRBJ2-1	CASSVGTGGLGSYNEQFF	TGTGCCAGCAGCGTAGGGACAGGGGGCTTGGGATCCTACAATGAGCAGTTCTTC
.	TRBD2	TRBV28	TRBJ2-1	CASSLRTRSWTSSYNEQFF	TGTGCCAGCAGTTTGCGGACTAGAAGCTGGACGAGCTCCTACAATGAGCAGTTCTTC
.	.	TRBV5-5	TRBJ1-2	CASSLVRDRNELSGYTF	TGTGCCAGCAGCCTGGTGAGGGACCGCAATGAACTCTCTGGCTACACCTTC
few	TRBD1	TRBV4-3	TRBJ1-6	CAGSQDGTGQSPLHF	TGCGCCGGCAGCCAAGATGGGACAGGTCAATCACCCCTCCACTTT
few	.	TRBV6-2/TRBV6-3	TRBJ2-6	CASSYSDSSGANVLTF	TGTGCCAGCAGTTACTCGGACAGCTCTGGGGCCAACGTCCTGACTTTC
few	.	TRBV12-3/TRBV12-4	TRBJ2-5	CASSLGRGRIETQYF	TGTGCCAGCAGTCTAGGAAGGGGTCGTATAGAGACCCAGTACTTC
.	.	TRBV4-3	TRBJ2-3	CASSQDSNTDTQYF	TGCGCCAGCAGCCAAGACTCGAACACAGATACGCAGTATTTT
.	.	TRBV5-1	TRBJ1-1	CASSWRDKGTEAFF	TGCGCCAGCAGCTGGAGGGATAAGGGCACTGAAGCTTTCTTT
few	TRBD2	TRBV4-1	TRBJ2-3	CASSQDPGGSPDTQYF	TGCGCCAGCAGCCAAGATCCAGGCGGGAGTCCAGATACGCAGTATTTT
.	.	TRBV9	TRBJ1-5	CASSVDGRGNQPQHF	TGTGCCAGCAGCGTAGATGGCAGGGGCAATCAGCCCCAGCATTTT
few	TRBD2	TRBV20-1	TRBJ2-7	CSASPGTSDPYEQYF	TGCAGTGCTTCACCCGGGACTAGCGATCCCTACGAGCAGTACTTC
.	TRBD1	TRBV5-1	TRBJ2-7	CASSLWDRDYEQYF	TGCGCCAGCAGCTTATGGGACAGGGACTACGAGCAGTACTTC
.	.	TRBV7-9	TRBJ2-1	CASSETTTSGREFF	TGTGCCAGCAGCGAGACGACAACGTCGGGAAGGGAGTTCTTC
.	.	TRBV12-5	TRBJ2-1	CASGPSTGPRDEQFF	TGTGCTAGTGGTCCCTCAACTGGACCGAGAGATGAGCAGTTCTTC
few	.	TRBV11-3	TRBJ2-2	CASSPRSGAGELFF	TGTGCCAGCAGCCCCCGCTCGGGGGCCGGGGAGCTGTTTTTT
.	.	TRBV12-3/TRBV12-4	TRBJ1-5	CASSTQSSNQPQHF	TGTGCCAGCAGCACTCAAAGTAGCAATCAGCCCCAGCATTTT
.	.	TRBV29-1	TRBJ2-3	CSVDKGADTQYF	TGCAGCGTTGATAAGGGTGCTGATACGCAGTATTTT
.	TRBD1	TRBV7-9	TRBJ1-2	CASSITGDGYTF	TGTGCCAGCAGCATTACAGGGGATGGCTACACCTTC
few	TRBD2	TRBV6-2/TRBV6-3	TRBJ2-3	CASSFGTSADTQYF	TGTGCCAGCAGTTTTGGGACTAGCGCAGATACGCAGTATTTT
once	.	TRBV5-1	TRBJ2-1	CASSLSNGESPYNEQFF	TGCGCCAGCAGCTTGTCGAACGGGGAGTCCCCCTACAATGAGCAGTTCTTC
few	TRBD2	TRBV6-2/TRBV6-3	TRBJ2-3	CASSYLAGSTDTQYF	TGTGCCAGCAGTTACCTAGCGGGGAGCACAGATACGCAGTATTTT
.	.	TRBV6-2/TRBV6-3	TRBJ2-1	CASSYPGPRNEQFF	TGTGCCAGCAGTTACCCGGGCCCAAGGAATGAGCAGTTCTTC
.	TRBD2	TRBV14	TRBJ2-1	CASSPGGLAGTSSYNEQFF	TGTGCCAGCAGCCCGGGGGGACTAGCGGGGACGAGCTCCTACAATGAGCAGTTCTTC
.	.	TRBV5-1	TRBJ1-2	CASSATVYGYTF	TGCGCCAGCAGCGCGACCGTCTATGGCTACACCTTC
.	.	TRBV7-8	TRBJ2-7	CASSRKGEQYF	TGTGCCAGCAGCCGTAAAGGCGAGCAGTACTTC
.	.	TRBV24-1	TRBJ2-1	CATSEVPGNEQFF	TGTGCCACCAGTGAAGTCCCCGGGAATGAGCAGTTCTTC
.	TRBD1	TRBV12-3/TRBV12-4	TRBJ1-4	CASSPGGSVEKLFF	TGTGCCAGCAGCCCAGGGGGCTCGGTTGAAAAACTGTTTTTT
.	TRBD1	TRBV7-6	TRBJ2-1	CATGQGNNEQFF	TGTGCCACCGGACAGGGAAACAATGAGCAGTTCTTC
.	TRBD2	TRBV20-1	TRBJ2-7	CSAILAPSSYEQYF	TGCAGTGCAATACTAGCGCCGAGCTCCTACGAGCAGTACTTC
.	.	TRBV7-8	TRBJ1-1	CASSLVREDTEAFF	TGTGCCAGCAGCCTAGTCAGGGAGGACACTGAAGCTTTCTTT
.	.	TRBV3-1	TRBJ2-7	CASANQGMHEQYF	TGTGCCAGCGCCAACCAGGGGATGCACGAGCAGTACTTC
.	TRBD2	TRBV6-5	TRBJ2-3	CASSSPIDGGGTTDTQYF	TGTGCCAGCAGTTCCCCGATCGATGGCGGGGGAACCACAGATACGCAGTATTTT
.	TRBD1	TRBV4-3	TRBJ2-3	CASSQDRVGTDMQYF	TGCGCCAGCAGCCAAGATAGGGTTGGGACAGATATGCAGTATTTT
few	.	TRBV6-2/TRBV6-3	TRBJ2-5	CASFRDSFGTQYF	TGTGCCAGCTTCCGGGACTCGTTCGGGACCCAGTACTTC
few	.	TRBV12-3/TRBV12-4	TRBJ1-6	CASSFRSANSPLHF	TGTGCCAGCAGTTTTCGCAGTGCAAATTCACCCCTCCACTTT
.	.	TRBV7-6	TRBJ2-1	CASSLETGSSYNEQFF	TGTGCCAGCAGCTTAGAGACCGGATCCTCCTACAATGAGCAGTTCTTC
once	.	TRBV7-2	TRBJ1-4	CASSSGWDNEKLFF	TGTGCCAGCAGCTCGGGGTGGGATAATGAAAAACTGTTTTTT
.	.	TRBV29-1	TRBJ2-5	CSVARDLQETQYF	TGCAGCGTTGCACGGGACCTACAAGAGACCCAGTACTTC
.	TRBD2	TRBV5-1	TRBJ2-7	CASSPLTSGSYEQYF	TGCGCCAGCAGCCCGCTTACTAGCGGGAGCTACGAGCAGTACTTC
once	.	TRBV6-2/TRBV6-3	TRBJ2-6	CASSNRRIAGANVLTF	TGTGCCAGCAGCAACCGTAGGATTGCTGGGGCCAACGTCCTGACTTTC
few	.	TRBV5-8	TRBJ1-2	CASSLEGLEAYGYTF	TGTGCCAGCAGCTTGGAGGGCCTCGAGGCTTATGGCTACACCTTC
.	.	TRBV29-1	TRBJ2-7	CSVESRSSSYEQYF	TGCAGCGTTGAAAGTAGGTCAAGCTCCTACGAGCAGTACTTC
few	TRBD1	TRBV7-9	TRBJ2-5	CASSRLGQGLRETQYF	TGTGCCAGCAGCCGGCTGGGACAGGGCTTGAGAGAGACCCAGTACTTC
few	.	TRBV7-2	TRBJ2-1	CASSLGTTGAEQFF	TGTGCCAGCAGCTTGGGAACGACGGGCGCTGAGCAGTTCTTC
few	TRBD2	TRBV6-2/TRBV6-3	TRBJ2-7	CASSGTSGGYEQYF	TGTGCCAGCAGTGGGACGTCGGGAGGATACGAGCAGTACTTC
few	.	TRBV12-3/TRBV12-4	TRBJ1-6	CATETGGGGPLHF	TGTGCCACCGAGACAGGCGGTGGGGGACCCCTCCACTTT
.	.	TRBV20-1	TRBJ1-2	CSASAGHTNYGYTF	TGCAGTGCTAGCGCGGGGCATACTAACTATGGCTACACCTTC
.	.	TRBV12-3/TRBV12-4	TRBJ1-5	CASSSLPRQPQHF	TGTGCCAGCAGTAGCCTTCCGAGGCAGCCCCAGCATTTT
few	.	TRBV13	TRBJ1-2	CASSLNRPLDYGYTF	TGTGCCAGCAGCTTAAACCGCCCGTTGGACTATGGCTACACCTTC
.	.	TRBV28	TRBJ2-7	CASSSRGVGARGYEQYF	TGTGCCAGCAGTTCCCGGGGTGTTGGGGCGCGAGGCTACGAGCAGTACTTC
.	TRBD1	TRBV7-3	TRBJ2-7	CASSHGQGLTYEQYF	TGTGCCAGCAGCCACGGACAGGGGCTAACCTACGAGCAGTACTTC
few	TRBD2	TRBV28	TRBJ2-7	CASKPGLASYEQYF	TGTGCCAGCAAACCGGGACTAGCGTCCTACGAGCAGTACTTC
.	.	TRBV10-3	TRBJ2-7	CAIRGALYEQYF	TGTGCCATCAGGGGGGCATTGTACGAGCAGTACTTC
once	.	TRBV6-2/TRBV6-3	TRBJ2-3	CASSQQTEGTQYF	TGTGCCAGCAGTCAGCAGACAGAAGGCACGCAGTATTTT